These 31 T cell receptor beta chains came from one sample sequenced in a study of human T cells and chemical hapten exposure. The sample's time point: patch test 1, 2 weeks after DPC sensitization. Specified treatment: therapeutic diphenylcyclopropenone sensitization with weekly scalp DPC. Using its own MiXCR run on the RACE reads, TCRdb lists one record per CDR3 protein. The sample records 180,000 or so distinct CDR3 sequences, under 25% being singletons. The sample consisted of whole blood, taken in connection with sensitization to the hapten diphenylcyclopropenone (DPC). The source is a woman aged 50 to 65 with alopecia areata. Some clones in this sample may be carry-over from other donors' samples.

The chain links TRBV6-1 to TRBJ2-5; D is unclear. The CDR3 is made up of 11 amino acids. The germline CDR1 and CDR2 sequences are MNHNS and SASEGT. V was pared by 2 bases and J by 5 bases, with 3 bases between. CDR3 region: CASSESETQYF. The CDR3 nucleotides are TGTGCCAGCAGTGAAAGTGAGACCCAGTACTTC.

The genes are TRBV10-1 and TRBJ2-7; TRBD2 might be the D (6 bases). Trimming pared 3 bases from V and 7 bases from J, leaving 13 bases between. Germline V gene sequence: CDR1 WNHNN, CDR2 SYGVQD (reference sequence). The CDR3 sequence is 13 residues long. The CDR3 here is CASSETRGGEQYF. The CDR3 nucleotides are TGCGCCAGCAGTGAAACGCGGGGAGGAGAGCAGTACTTC.

This chain joins TRBV4-2 and TRBJ2-3, with a weak D call TRBD2 (6 bases). Trimming took 5 bases from V and 0 from J, leaving 15 bases between them. Germline-derived CDR1 and CDR2 are LGHNA and YNFKEQ. The CDR3 runs 16 residues. CDR3 residues: CASSGGSGASTDTQYF. The CDR3 DNA is TGTGCCAGCAGCGGGGGGAGCGGAGCTAGCACAGATACGCAGTATTTT.

The V and J genes are TRBV15 and TRBJ1-6, with D perhaps matching TRBD1 (5 bases). This CDR3 comprises 15 residues. Germline values: CDR1 LNHNV, CDR2 YYDKDF (reference sequence). The V and J ends lost 1 base and 10 bases respectively, with 14 bases between them. The CDR3 region is CATSRGRQGPSPLHF. The CDR3 DNA follows: TGTGCCACCAGCAGAGGTCGGCAGGGACCCTCACCCCTCCACTTT.

The rearrangement joins TRBV7-9 to TRBJ2-3, with 8 bases fitting TRBD2. V lost 4 bases and J lost 5; bases outside the gene matches: 8. Germline loops: CDR1 SEHNR, CDR2 FQNEAQ (reference sequence). This CDR3 has 15 residues. The CDR3 DNA sequence: TGTGCCAGCAGCTCATCGACTAGCGCGAAAGATACGCAGTATTTT. It specifies CASSSSTSAKDTQYF.

The rearrangement joins TRBV21-1 to TRBJ1-1; the DNA was not used to check the table's D call, TRBD1. TRBV21-1 represents a pseudogene. The CDR3 consists of 15 residues. CDR3 coding DNA: TGTGCCAGCACCCGAGGACAGGTGATGAACACTGAAGCTTTCTTT. As protein: CASTRGQVMNTEAFF.

This sequence joins TRBV29-1 and TRBJ1-1; TRBD1 agrees at 10 bases. The J segment lost 8 bases and the V segment lost 6 bases, leaving 6 bases of the junction unmatched. This CDR3 region has 12 residues. Germline V gene sequence: CDR1 SQVTM, CDR2 ANQGSEA. The CDR3 loop is CSVDRGPGEAFF. The CDR3 DNA follows: TGCAGCGTCGACAGGGGGCCTGGAGAAGCTTTCTTT.

This chain links TRBV10-3 with TRBJ2-2; a possible D gene is TRBD2 (5 bases). CDR3 length equals 14 residues. Germline CDR1 ENHRY, CDR2 SYGVKD. The ends were cut back, 6 bases at V and 3 bases at J, with 11 bases in the middle. The CDR3 sequence: CAISGVLDTGELFF. The CDR3 DNA reads TGTGCCATCAGCGGGGTCCTCGACACCGGGGAGCTGTTTTTT.

This chain links TRBV21-1 with TRBJ2-3; the table's TRBD1 call for D was not verified on the DNA. TRBV21-1 is noted as a pseudogene. This CDR3 is 16 amino acids long. CDR3 sequence (DNA): TGTGCCAGCTCAGCCCCGGGACAGGGAGAGACAGATACGCAGTATTTT. This codes for CASSAPGQGETDTQYF.

This clonotype was detected ten times or more. V usage is TRBV29-1 and J usage is TRBJ1-1; possibly TRBD1 for D (5 bases). This CDR3 spans 11 amino acids. Trimming took off 3 bases at V and 5 bases at J, with 7 bases between the two ends. CDR1 is SQVTM and CDR2 is ANQGSEA in the germline V gene. The CDR3 DNA reads TGCAGCGTTGATGGGGGTACTGAAGCTTTCTTT. Its protein product is CSVDGGTEAFF. Full variable domain (outside the CDR3, taken from reference TRBV29-1 and TRBJ1-1): SAVISQKPSRDICQRGTSLTIQCQVDSQVTMMFWYRQQPGQSLTLIATANQGSEATYESGFVIDKFPISRPNLTFSTLTVSNMSPEDSSIYLCSVDGGTEAFFGQGTRLTVV.

About this clonotype: The junction differs from germline at one of its ends, possibly a read error. The CDR3 bases are TGTGCCAGCAGCTCCAGGGGGGCGCAGGGATCCGAGCAGAACTTC. Translation gives CASSSRGAQGSEQNF. V gene TRBV7-9 combines with J gene TRBJ2-7; the D gene is possibly TRBD1 (7 bases). The germline V gene has CDR1 SEHNR and CDR2 FQNEAQ (reference sequence). This CDR3 is 15 amino acids long. The whole variable domain, filled in from reference TRBV7-9 and TRBJ2-7, reads DTGVSQNPRHKITKRGQNVTFRCDPISEHNRLYWYRQTLGQGPEFLTYFQNEAQLEKSRLLSDRFSAERPKGSFSTLEIQRTEQGDSAMYLCASSSRGAQGSEQNFGPGTRLTVT.

This clonotype occurred a few times. The chain recombines TRBV5-1 with TRBJ1-6; D might be TRBD1 (6 bases). The germline gives CDR1 SGHRS, CDR2 YFSETQ. CDR3 length: 17 residues. The germline V and J ends were trimmed by 2 bases and 13 bases, with 25 bases remaining between them. This CDR3 reads CASSFEVGPATQGPLHF. In nucleotides, the CDR3 is TGCGCCAGCAGCTTCGAAGTCGGGCCAGCGACGCAGGGGCCCCTCCACTTT.

V gene TRBV10-3 combines with J gene TRBJ1-1; TRBD1 matches at 10 bases. J gave up 1 base and V 6 bases, and 5 bases lay outside the gene matches. Germline V lookup: CDR1 ENHRY, CDR2 SYGVKD. CDR3 size: 15 residues. The CDR3 loop reads CAISERDRGNTEAFF. The CDR3 DNA follows: TGTGCCATCAGCGAAAGGGACAGGGGGAACACTGAAGCTTTCTTT.

The chain uses TRBV5-1 and TRBJ1-5, with unresolved D. The CDR3 has 14 residues. V was pared by 0 bases and J by 6 bases, with 10 bases between. Germline loops: CDR1 SGHRS, CDR2 YFSETQ. As DNA, the CDR3 is TGCGCCAGCAGCTTGGATGTGGGTAGTCAGCCCCAGCATTTT. It yields the protein CASSLDVGSQPQHF.

The table lists this clonotype with a few counts. The V and J genes are TRBV20-1 and TRBJ2-7; D is ambiguous. The CDR3 is made up of 14 amino acids. Germline V gene data show CDR1 as DFQATT and CDR2 as SNEGSKA (reference sequence). V dropped 6 bases and J dropped 4 bases, with 19 bases sitting between them. Written as DNA, the CDR3 is TGCAGTGCCCCGGTAGGGATGCTATCGTACGAGCAGTACTTC. The encoded protein is CSAPVGMLSYEQYF.

This clonotype was detected a few times. The V call is TRBV12-3 or TRBV12-4, the J call TRBJ2-2; D tentatively fits TRBD1 or TRBD2 (5 bases each). The V gene lost 5 bases and the J gene lost 3 bases, with 13 bases spanning the gap. The CDR3 covers 15 residues. Written as DNA, the CDR3 is TGTGCCAGCAGTCGGGGCCGCCCGGACACCGGGGAGCTGTTTTTT. This gives the protein CASSRGRPDTGELFF.

The sample holds a few counts of this clonotype. The gene calls are TRBV29-1 and TRBJ1-4, with 7 bases lining up with TRBD1. V was clipped by 7 bases and J by 4 bases; unmatched bases: 6. This CDR3 has 13 amino acids. CDR1 SQVTM and CDR2 ANQGSEA come from the germline V gene. DNA of the CDR3: TGCAGCGGGTGGACAGGCGGTAATGAAAAACTGTTTTTT. Its protein is CSGWTGGNEKLFF.

The gene calls are TRBV9 and TRBJ2-2; D unresolved. Looked up from germline, CDR1 is SGDLS and CDR2 is YYNGEE. The CDR3 consists of 15 residues. V lost 4 bases and J lost 2, with 12 bases in between. DNA of the CDR3: TGTGCCAGCAGCTTTACTACATATAACACCGGGGAGCTGTTTTTT. Translating gives CASSFTTYNTGELFF.

In its sample, this clonotype was seen a few times. J is TRBJ2-2 and V is TRBV21-1; TRBD1, the table's D call, lacks a check against the DNA. TRBV21-1 counts as a pseudogene. The CDR3 loop spans 16 amino acids. CDR3 region: CASNPLGQGRTGELFF. CDR3 DNA sequence: TGTGCCAGCAACCCACTTGGCCAGGGTAGGACCGGGGAGCTGTTTTTT.

The V call is TRBV20-1, the J call TRBJ2-7; D not resolved. Germline V CDR1 and CDR2: DFQATT, SNEGSKA (reference sequence). The CDR3 totals 14 residues. Trimming shortened V by 4 bases and J by 0 bases, and 13 bases separated the two germline ends. CDR3 region: CSATSWGSSYEQYF. The CDR3 nucleotides are TGCAGTGCTACTTCGTGGGGTTCCTCCTACGAGCAGTACTTC.

The CDR3 loop is CASSQGATTDTQYF. In nucleotides, the CDR3 is TGTGCCAGCAGCCAAGGTGCAACCACAGATACGCAGTATTTT. This sequence joins TRBV4-2 and TRBJ2-3; no clear D gene. Germline V lookup: CDR1 LGHNA, CDR2 YNFKEQ. The germline V and J ends were trimmed by 1 base and 2 bases, with 7 bases remaining between them. CDR3 size: 14 residues.

This sequence joins TRBV7-9 and TRBJ1-2; TRBD1 aligns across 7 bases. The CDR3 loop spans 14 amino acids. Looked up from germline, CDR1 is SEHNR and CDR2 is FQNEAQ (reference sequence). V was clipped by 5 bases and J by 6 bases; unmatched bases: 9. CDR3: CASSALEQGDGYTF. The CDR3 coding sequence is TGTGCCAGCAGCGCTCTAGAGCAGGGGGATGGCTACACCTTC. Complete variable domain (other parts from reference TRBV7-9 and TRBJ1-2): DTGVSQNPRHKITKRGQNVTFRCDPISEHNRLYWYRQTLGQGPEFLTYFQNEAQLEKSRLLSDRFSAERPKGSFSTLEIQRTEQGDSAMYLCASSALEQGDGYTFGSGTRLTVV.

This chain connects TRBV7-9 to TRBJ1-6; TRBD1 agrees at 8 bases. This CDR3 comprises 17 residues. V lost 2 bases and J lost 6; bases outside the gene matches: 9. Germline values: CDR1 SEHNR, CDR2 FQNEAQ (reference sequence). The CDR3 region has the DNA TGTGCCAGCAGCTTAACCCCACAGGGGGTTTCTAATTCACCCCTCCACTTT. It is translated as CASSLTPQGVSNSPLHF.

The V call is TRBV19, the J call TRBJ1-5; 7 bases are shared with TRBD1. Germline CDR1 LNHDA, CDR2 SQIVND (reference sequence). The trim removed 5 bases at V and 2 bases at J, leaving 6 bases unmatched. The CDR3 spans 15 residues. CDR3 region: CASSSLDRGNQPQHF. As DNA, the CDR3 is TGTGCCAGTAGTTCACTCGACAGGGGCAATCAGCCCCAGCATTTT.

This clonotype was seen a few times. The genes are TRBV12-3 or TRBV12-4 and TRBJ1-2, with D perhaps TRBD1 (6 bases). The CDR3 loop spans 12 amino acids. V gave up 6 bases and J gave up 7 bases, with 12 bases separating them. The DNA of the CDR3 is TGTGCCAGCAGCGGACAGCGCTTTGGCTACACCTTC. Protein product: CASSGQRFGYTF.

The chain combines TRBV29-1 with TRBJ2-7; 7 positions match TRBD2. This CDR3 comprises 13 residues. Per germline, CDR1 SQVTM and CDR2 ANQGSEA. Unmatched junction bases numbered 7, after V lost 6 bases and J lost 2 bases. Here the CDR3 DNA reads TGCAGCGTCGTAGCCGGGGGGACCTACGAGCAGTACTTC. Translated: CSVVAGGTYEQYF.

This clonotype was detected only a few times. The chain carries TRBV5-1 and TRBJ2-7, with 7 nucleotides matching TRBD2. Looked up from germline, CDR1 is SGHRS and CDR2 is YFSETQ. This CDR3 is built from 13 residues. V shed 4 bases, J shed 2 bases, and the junction held 3 bases outside the gene matches. Here the CDR3 reads CASSRLAPYEQYF. The CDR3 DNA sequence: TGCGCCAGCAGCCGACTAGCCCCCTACGAGCAGTACTTC.

This clonotype was seen a handful of times. The V call is TRBV20-1, the J call TRBJ1-5; 11 bases match TRBD1. CDR3 length: 15 amino acids. Germline assignment: CDR1 DFQATT and CDR2 SNEGSKA (reference sequence). Germline trimming cut 3 bases from V and 9 bases from J; bases unmatched to any gene: 10. DNA for the CDR3: TGCAGTGCTAGGACCGGACAGGGGGCCTTACGGCCCCAGCATTTT. The encoded protein is CSARTGQGALRPQHF.

This clonotype was found a few times. The V gene is TRBV3-1, the J gene TRBJ2-7; possible D gene TRBD2, 5 bases. V gave up 3 bases and J gave up 7 bases, with 16 bases separating them. Germline values: CDR1 LGHDT, CDR2 YNNKEL (reference sequence). The CDR3 has 14 amino acids. The CDR3 nucleotides are TGTGCCAGCAGCCAGACCCTCCGGGGAAGTGAGCAGTACTTC. The encoded protein is CASSQTLRGSEQYF.

CDR3 nucleotide sequence: TGTGCCAGCAGCCAAGGGGCGGCGGGAGGAGGCATTCAGTACTTC. Encoded protein: CASSQGAAGGGIQYF. The chain is built from TRBV3-1 and TRBJ2-4; TRBD2 matches at 8 bases. V was pared by 1 base and J by 9 bases, with 8 bases of the junction left unmatched. Germline CDR1 is LGHDT and CDR2 is YNNKEL (reference sequence). The CDR3 runs 15 residues.

The CDR3 loop is CASSIVGTASRGHF. CDR3 coding DNA: TGTGCCAGTAGTATAGTTGGTACGGCGTCGCGGGGGCATTTT. V usage is TRBV19 and J usage is TRBJ1-5; D remains unclear. Germline V gives CDR1 LNHDA, CDR2 SQIVND (reference sequence). The CDR3 totals 14 residues. With 1 base removed from V and 15 bases from J, the gap between germline ends came to 19 bases.